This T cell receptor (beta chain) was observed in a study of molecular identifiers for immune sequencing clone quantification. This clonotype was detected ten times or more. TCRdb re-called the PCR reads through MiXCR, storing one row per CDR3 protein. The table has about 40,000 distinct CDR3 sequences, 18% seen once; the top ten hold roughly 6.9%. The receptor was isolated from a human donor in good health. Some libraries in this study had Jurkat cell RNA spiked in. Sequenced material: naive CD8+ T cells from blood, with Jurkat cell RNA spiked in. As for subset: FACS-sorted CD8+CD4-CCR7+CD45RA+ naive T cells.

CDR3 sequence: CASSQVTSGRASSYNEQFF. In nucleotides, the CDR3 is TGCGCCAGCAGCCAAGTGACTAGCGGGAGGGCGAGCTCCTACAATGAGCAGTTCTTC. This chain joins TRBV4-1 and TRBJ2-1, with 14 bases identical to TRBD2. J was trimmed by 0 bases and V by 1 base; bases with no gene match: 5. The germline V gene has CDR1 MGHRA and CDR2 YSYEKL. This CDR3 has 19 residues.